This TCR beta chain was captured by sequencing in a study of blood T cells in healthy people across ages. Primed by a sample-barcoded 5' primer and a J-beta primer mix, a second PCR proceeded for about 6 to 12 cycles. One entry per CDR3 protein results from TCRdb running MiXCR on the 5' RACE reads. The sample includes 1 million to 1.2 million distinct CDR3 sequences, 35% to 40% seen only once; the top ten take less than 15%. The specimen was blood. The TCR sequence derives from a man aged 18-30 years in good health.

CDR3 DNA sequence: TGCAGCGTCCAGGGGGCTGAAGCTTTCTTT. Amino acid sequence: CSVQGAEAFF. This chain connects TRBV29-1 to TRBJ1-1; 7 nucleotides match TRBD1. The germline CDR1 and CDR2 sequences are SQVTM and ANQGSEA. Trimming removed 6 bases from V and 6 bases from J; junction bases left unmatched: 1. The CDR3 runs 10 residues. Full variable domain (rest looked up from reference TRBV29-1 and TRBJ1-1): SAVISQKPSRDICQRGTSLTIQCQVDSQVTMMFWYRQQPGQSLTLIATANQGSEATYESGFVIDKFPISRPNLTFSTLTVSNMSPEDSSIYLCSVQGAEAFFGQGTRLTVV.